The entry that follows covers one TCR beta chain sequence. These data belong to a study of T cell responses to AZD1222 COVID-19 vaccine. This table comes from immunoSEQ multiplex PCR, and its TCRdb copy is limited to in-frame clones, with some not included. The sample holds 100,000 to 150,000 clones; 87% are singletons and the top ten take more than 9%. Trimming cost V 5 bases and J 6 bases, with 14 bases left between them. Per germline, CDR1 SEHNR and CDR2 FQNEAQ (reference sequence). This CDR3 contains 13 residues. Sequences were derived from peripheral blood, sampled on day 0 of AZD1222 vaccination. The V call is TRBV7-9, the J call TRBJ2-7; D is possibly TRBD2 (6 bases). This receptor was identified in an adult in good health. The CDR3 DNA reads as TGTGCCAGCAGCCTCTCGGCGGGACCCGAGCAGTACTTC. This sequence encodes CASSLSAGPEQYF.